This TCR beta chain is from a study of cytomegalovirus exposure and HLA in healthy donors. Broader study findings: An analysis done earlier found most TCR beta V segments productive about 87% or about 30% of the time. As was reported, the classifier diagnosed cytomegalovirus status with high specificity and sensitivity. Analysis was carried out at a later point, and it linked a missense DCLRE1C variant to TCR beta V- and J-gene trimming.

PCR used 60 Vbeta primers and 13 Jbeta primers. The protocol was immunoSEQ multiplex PCR, while the TCRdb copy is restricted to in-frame clones and leaves out a portion. This sample has under 130,000 clones; around 75% occur once, and the top ten carry roughly 1.3%. V lost 1 base and J lost 6, with 15 bases in between. This CDR3 contains 16 residues. Germline V lookup: CDR1 MGHDK, CDR2 SYGVNS. Details on this clone: As yet, its antigen is unknown.

The chain uses TRBV25-1 and TRBJ2-2, with D perhaps matching TRBD1 (5 bases). The clonotype comes from a man aged 40-49 years in good health and CMV-seronegative. The sequencing input was PBMCs. The CDR3 loop is CASSESPRWGSGELFF. The CDR3 DNA follows: TGTGCCAGCAGTGAATCCCCGAGGTGGGGCTCCGGGGAGCTGTTTTTT.